The table lists the clone carrying this T cell receptor beta chain with a few counts. The entry originates in a study of T-cell reconstitution after alpha-beta-depleted transplantation in children. The TCRbeta library was prepared with unique molecular identifiers. TCRdb fed the PCR reads into MiXCR, producing one record per CDR3 protein. The top ten hold around 41% of the sample, which has approximately 350,000 distinct CDR3 sequences, about a sixth seen once. The CDR3 covers 14 residues. V shed 7 bases, J shed 5 bases, and the junction held 7 bases outside the gene matches. In germline, CDR1 is LNHNV, CDR2 YYDKDF (reference sequence).

This TCR was recovered from a male patient aged 2-15 years who had a stem cell transplant for acute lymphoblastic leukemia, so the T cells may come from the graft donor. The sequencing used PBMCs, mostly from graft donor cells, collected 360 days after TCRalphabeta/CD19-depleted stem cell transplant. V and J are TRBV15 and TRBJ2-5; 10 bases match TRBD2. As DNA, the CDR3 is TGTGCCACCACCCCGGGACTAGCGTGGGAGACCCAGTACTTC. Its translation: CATTPGLAWETQYF.